Below, 6 T cell receptor beta chains from the same sample are listed, as sequenced in a study of T cells in Graves' hyperthyroidism and ophthalmopathy. RNA transcripts gave rise to amplified TCR beta CDR3 regions. First-round RT-PCR with HTBI primers amplified the TCR CDR3 region. TCRdb redid the calling of the multiplex PCR reads with MiXCR, one entry per CDR3 protein. The repertoire holds about 360,000 distinct CDR3 sequences, with around 14% as singletons. Input material: blood. Receptors originate from a woman aged 18-30 years with Graves' hyperthyroidism.

This clonotype was counted a few times. This chain links TRBV12-3 or TRBV12-4 with TRBJ1-3; D might be TRBD1 (5 bases). CDR3 length: 14 residues. Trimming took off 6 bases at V and 4 bases at J, with 13 bases between the two ends. Here the CDR3 reads CASSLGDLGNTIYF. Written as DNA, the CDR3 is TGTGCCAGCAGCCTAGGGGATTTGGGAAACACCATATATTTT.

In this sample, this clonotype turned up many times. The V call is TRBV4-1, the J call TRBJ2-2, with 8 bases aligning to TRBD1. V was pared by 1 base and J by 7 bases, with 2 bases of the junction left unmatched. CDR3 length equals 14 residues. The germline V gene has CDR1 MGHRA and CDR2 YSYEKL. In nucleotides, the CDR3 is TGCGCCAGCAGCCAAGGACAGGGGTACGGGGAGCTGTTTTTT. Its translation: CASSQGQGYGELFF.

This clonotype was counted at least ten times. The chain links TRBV6-5 to TRBJ2-3; possible D gene TRBD2, 5 bases. The ends were cut back, 4 bases at V and 3 bases at J, with 17 bases in the middle. There are 16 residues in the CDR3. Germline CDR1 MNHEY, CDR2 SVGAGI. CDR3 loop: CASSSGFSPPTDTQYF. The CDR3 DNA reads TGTGCCAGCAGTTCGGGATTCTCCCCCCCTACAGATACGCAGTATTTT.

The chain uses TRBV5-4 and TRBJ1-5, with 7 bases fitting TRBD1. The germline CDR1 and CDR2 sequences are SGHNT and YYREEE (reference sequence). V was pared by 9 bases and J by 7 bases, with 13 bases of the junction left unmatched. CDR3 length: 14 residues. CDR3 coding DNA: TGTGCCACTCAAACAGGGGAGGTAGGGCAGCCCCAGCATTTT. This sequence encodes CATQTGEVGQPQHF.

Ten or more counts support this clonotype. The rearrangement links TRBV12-3 or TRBV12-4 to TRBJ2-1; D may be TRBD1 or TRBD2 (5 bases each). Trimming cost V 2 bases and J 4 bases, with 12 bases left between them. CDR3 length: 15 residues. CDR3 residues: CASSLFSGQYNEQFF. The CDR3 DNA sequence: TGTGCCAGCAGTTTATTCAGCGGACAATACAATGAGCAGTTCTTC.

This clonotype was detected many times. The CDR3 is CASSDERGTEAFF. The CDR3 coding sequence is TGTGCCAGTAGTGATGAAAGGGGCACTGAAGCTTTCTTT. The chain carries TRBV19 and TRBJ1-1, with D maybe TRBD1 (5 bases). Trimming pared 5 bases from V and 4 bases from J, leaving 11 bases between. CDR1 and CDR2 from the germline V gene are LNHDA and SQIVND (reference sequence). This CDR3 spans 13 amino acids. The variable domain in full, with the rest retrieved from reference TRBV19 and TRBJ1-1, is DGGITQSPKYLFRKEGQNVTLSCEQNLNHDAMYWYRQDPGQGLRLIYYSQIVNDFQKGDIAEGYSVSREKKESFPLTVTSAQKNPTAFYLCASSDERGTEAFFGQGTRLTVV.